These 25 T cell receptor beta chains were sequenced from one sample in a study of T cells in Graves' hyperthyroidism and ophthalmopathy. Template material for amplifying TCR beta CDR3 regions consisted of RNA transcripts. First-round RT-PCR with HTBI primers amplified the TCR CDR3 region. Each CDR3 protein is one row after TCRdb ran MiXCR on the multiplex PCR reads. The sample consists of under 800,000 distinct CDR3 sequences, around 13% of them appearing once. Sequencing input: blood. The receptors stem from a woman in her late teens or twenties with Graves' hyperthyroidism.

In its sample, this clonotype was seen many times. The rearrangement joins TRBV7-2 to TRBJ1-1, with TRBD1 identical over 9 bases. The CDR3 loop spans 18 amino acids. Germline-derived CDR1 and CDR2 are SGHTA and FQGNSA. Trimming cost V 4 bases and J 6 bases; bases outside gene matches: 18. CDR3 sequence (DNA): TGTGCCAGCAGCTCATCTGGCGGGACAGGGCGTCGAAAGGCTGAAGCTTTCTTT. Protein sequence: CASSSSGGTGRRKAEAFF.

This clonotype was seen ten or more times. The V and J genes are TRBV7-8 and TRBJ2-4; 8 bases align to TRBD2. There are 14 residues in the CDR3. CDR1 is SGHVS and CDR2 is FQNEAQ in the germline V gene. Unmatched junction bases numbered 7, after V lost 3 bases and J lost 9 bases. The CDR3 loop is CASSFRVSGGIQYF. DNA of the CDR3: TGTGCCAGCAGCTTCAGAGTCAGCGGGGGCATTCAGTACTTC.

The rearrangement joins TRBV20-1 to TRBJ2-4; tentatively, D is TRBD2 (6 bases). CDR3 length: 16 residues. Germline CDR1 and CDR2: DFQATT and SNEGSKA (reference sequence). V was shortened by 7 bases and J by 0 bases, with 19 bases between the two germline ends. This CDR3 is CSDRPWGDLAKNIQYF. The CDR3 nucleotides read TGCAGTGACCGCCCCTGGGGGGATCTAGCCAAAAACATTCAGTACTTC.

CDR3 amino acids: CASSVGGRSASYEQYF. CDR3 coding DNA: TGTGCCAGCAGCGTAGGGGGCCGCTCCGCCTCCTACGAGCAGTACTTC. This chain joins TRBV9 and TRBJ2-7; tentatively, D is TRBD1 (5 bases). The germline V gene has CDR1 SGDLS and CDR2 YYNGEE. The CDR3 has 16 residues. Trimming took off 0 bases at V and 0 bases at J, with 13 bases between the two ends. Variable domain in full (rest from reference TRBV9 and TRBJ2-7): DSGVTQTPKHLITATGQRVTLRCSPRSGDLSVYWYQQSLDQGLQFLIQYYNGEERAKGNILERFSAQQFPDLHSELNLSSLELGDSALYFCASSVGGRSASYEQYFGPGTRLTVT.

This clonotype was picked up many times. The rearrangement links TRBV6-1 to TRBJ2-7, with D tentatively TRBD1 (6 bases). This CDR3 contains 13 residues. Trimming took 11 bases from V and 3 from J, leaving 17 bases between them. Germline V CDR1 and CDR2: MNHNS, SASEGT. CDR3 in amino acids: CAFSADRNYEQYF. The CDR3 bases are TGTGCCTTTTCAGCGGACAGAAACTACGAGCAGTACTTC.

This clonotype showed up just a few times. The rearrangement links TRBV10-2 to TRBJ2-2; 12 nucleotides match TRBD2. V lost 7 bases and J lost 5; bases outside the gene matches: 5. This CDR3 is built from 15 residues. Germline CDR1 and CDR2: WSHSY and SAAADI. In nucleotides, the CDR3 is TGCGCCAGCATGACTAGCGGGAGTAAGACCGGGGAGCTGTTTTTT. Amino acid sequence: CASMTSGSKTGELFF.

CDR3 sequence reads: CASSCLAGWGDTQYF. The CDR3 nucleotides are TGTGCCAGCAGCTGCTTAGCGGGGTGGGGAGATACGCAGTATTTT. V usage is TRBV13 and J usage is TRBJ2-3; 8 bases map to TRBD2. V was pared by 4 bases and J by 5 bases, with 8 bases of the junction left unmatched. The length of the CDR3 is 15 residues. The germline gives CDR1 PRHDT, CDR2 FYEKMQ (reference sequence).

The sample holds many counts of this clonotype. The rearrangement joins TRBV18 to TRBJ1-2, with D maybe TRBD1 (6 bases). Between the trimmed V and J ends, which lost 4 bases and 7 bases, there was a span of 16 bases. The germline CDR1 and CDR2 sequences are KGHSH and LQKENI. The CDR3 is 14 amino acids. For the CDR3, the DNA is TGTGCCAGCTCACGGGGGGGCGCAGGTGCTGGCTACACCTTC. This codes for CASSRGGAGAGYTF.

This clonotype was observed many times. The chain uses TRBV20-1 and TRBJ2-3; TRBD2 matches at 8 bases. The CDR3 length is 15 residues. V lost 3 bases and J lost 5; bases outside the gene matches: 10. Per germline, CDR1 DFQATT and CDR2 SNEGSKA (reference sequence). This chain's CDR3 is CSARDQAGAGDTQYF. The CDR3 nucleotides read TGCAGTGCTAGGGATCAAGCGGGAGCGGGAGATACGCAGTATTTT.

In its sample, this clonotype was seen a few times. This chain uses TRBV11-2 with TRBJ1-1; D is ambiguous. Trimming removed 2 bases from V and 1 base from J, with 8 bases in between. Germline CDR1 and CDR2: SGHAT and FQNNGV. The CDR3 totals 14 residues. CDR3 coding DNA: TGTGCCAGCAGCTTACCCGGGCGGAACACTGAAGCTTTCTTT. It codes for CASSLPGRNTEAFF.

The V and J genes are TRBV11-3 and TRBJ2-1; D gene ambiguous. CDR3 length equals 15 residues. Trimming shortened V by 4 bases and J by 3 bases, and 13 bases separated the two germline ends. From germline, CDR1 is SGHNT and CDR2 YENEEA. The CDR3 DNA sequence: TGTGCCAGCAGCTCCACCCAATGGGGCTACAATGAGCAGTTCTTC. It encodes CASSSTQWGYNEQFF.

Many counts were recorded for this clonotype. The chain links TRBV12-3 or TRBV12-4 to TRBJ2-3, with 8 bases that match TRBD1. V gave up 3 bases and J gave up 0 bases; unmatched junction bases: 5. This CDR3 comprises 16 residues. This CDR3 reads CASSFQTGASTDTQYF. The CDR3 DNA reads as TGTGCCAGCAGTTTTCAGACAGGGGCTAGCACAGATACGCAGTATTTT.

This clonotype was observed a handful of times. The V and J genes are TRBV6-5 and TRBJ1-5; D remains ambiguous. The ends were cut back, 2 bases at V and 1 base at J, with 6 bases in the middle. This CDR3 is built from 14 residues. CDR1 is MNHEY, CDR2 SVGAGI, per germline. This CDR3 reads CASSYGRSNQPQHF. The CDR3 region has the DNA TGTGCCAGCAGTTACGGCCGGAGCAATCAGCCCCAGCATTTT.

This clonotype has just a few counts. The chain uses TRBV19 and TRBJ2-4; D is ambiguous. Germline V gene sequence: CDR1 LNHDA, CDR2 SQIVND (reference sequence). CDR3 length: 12 amino acids. The germline V and J ends were trimmed by 6 bases and 1 base, with 4 bases remaining between them. CDR3 region: CASSQAKNIQYF. In nucleotides, the CDR3 is TGTGCCAGTAGCCAGGCCAAAAACATTCAGTACTTC.

The sample holds a few counts of this clonotype. The genes are TRBV5-6 and TRBJ1-2; D call uncertain. Looked up from germline, CDR1 is SGHDT and CDR2 is YYEEEE. Trimming cost V 0 bases and J 6 bases, with 12 bases left between them. The CDR3 sequence is 14 residues long. The CDR3 region has the DNA TGTGCCAGCAGCTTGGCAGGACGGTTGGATGGCTACACCTTC. It codes for CASSLAGRLDGYTF. Looking up the rest from reference TRBV5-6 and TRBJ1-2 gives the full variable domain: DAGVTQSPTHLIKTRGQQVTLRCSPKSGHDTVSWYQQALGQGPQFIFQYYEEEERQRGNFPDRFSGHQFPNYSSELNVNALLLGDSALYLCASSLAGRLDGYTFGSGTRLTVV.

The sample holds a few counts of this clonotype. The chain joins TRBV27 to TRBJ2-7, with D tentatively TRBD1 or TRBD2 (5 bases each). The CDR3 loop spans 12 amino acids. Germline CDR1 and CDR2: MNHEY and SMNVEV (reference sequence). Trimming took 5 bases from V and 7 from J, leaving 12 bases between them. The CDR3 sequence: CASSSNWGEQYF. The CDR3 DNA sequence: TGTGCCAGCAGTAGTAACTGGGGGGAGCAGTACTTC.

This clonotype was counted many times. This sequence joins TRBV29-1 and TRBJ1-1; 8 bases agree with TRBD1. The J segment lost 0 bases and the V segment lost 4 bases, leaving 10 bases of the junction unmatched. CDR1 SQVTM and CDR2 ANQGSEA come from the germline V gene. The CDR3 consists of 16 residues. The CDR3 sequence: CSVGLHRGSLNTEAFF. CDR3 bases: TGCAGCGTTGGATTGCACAGGGGGTCTTTGAACACTGAAGCTTTCTTT.

This clonotype has at least ten counts. The V gene is TRBV20-1, the J gene TRBJ1-1, with D tentatively TRBD1 (5 bases). Germline V gene data show CDR1 as DFQATT and CDR2 as SNEGSKA (reference sequence). The CDR3 spans 11 residues. The V end was cut by 3 bases, the J end by 10 bases, with 12 bases between. CDR3 sequence (DNA): TGCAGTGCTAGGTCACAGGTAGGAGCTTTCTTT. Amino acids: CSARSQVGAFF.

This clonotype has just a few counts. The chain is built from TRBV5-4 and TRBJ2-3; TRBD1 agrees at 8 bases. This CDR3 has 15 amino acids. V trimming: 3 bases; J trimming: 10 bases; junction bases outside the gene matches: 13. Germline V lookup: CDR1 SGHNT, CDR2 YYREEE (reference sequence). CDR3 amino acids: CASSSAWDDRGPQYF. Written as DNA, the CDR3 is TGTGCCAGCAGCTCCGCTTGGGATGACAGGGGACCGCAGTATTTT.

This clonotype was counted ten times or more. This chain links TRBV3-1 with TRBJ1-1, with D uncertain. Germline loops: CDR1 LGHDT, CDR2 YNNKEL (reference sequence). The CDR3 extends over 16 amino acids. V gave up 0 bases and J gave up 1 base, with 12 bases separating them. CDR3 in amino acids: CASSQDYNSPNTEAFF. DNA of the CDR3: TGTGCCAGCAGCCAAGATTATAACAGTCCGAACACTGAAGCTTTCTTT.

This clonotype was seen only a few times. The chain employs TRBV19 and TRBJ2-5; TRBD1 aligns across 7 bases. The CDR3 runs to 13 residues. Germline V gene data show CDR1 as LNHDA and CDR2 as SQIVND (reference sequence). Trimming removed 6 bases from V and 7 bases from J; junction bases left unmatched: 8. Here the CDR3 DNA reads TGTGCCAGTAGCGATGCGACAGGGAGGACCCAGTACTTC. Translation gives CASSDATGRTQYF.

This clonotype was counted many times. The chain's CDR3 is CASSIGQVPYEQYF. The CDR3 DNA sequence: TGTGCCAGCAGTATCGGACAGGTTCCCTACGAGCAGTACTTC. The chain combines TRBV12-3 or TRBV12-4 with TRBJ2-7, with 7 positions matching TRBD1. The CDR3 covers 14 residues. With 5 bases clipped from V and 2 bases from J, the junction kept 6 bases outside the gene matches.

This clonotype has at least ten counts. The chain couples TRBV3-1 to TRBJ2-3, with 9 nucleotides matching TRBD1. The J segment lost 1 base and the V segment lost 4 bases, leaving 9 bases of the junction unmatched. This CDR3 has 17 residues. CDR1 is LGHDT and CDR2 is YNNKEL in the germline V gene (reference sequence). CDR3 in DNA: TGTGCCAGCAGCCCCTCCCTCAGACAGGGGGGCACAGATACGCAGTATTTT. It encodes CASSPSLRQGGTDTQYF.

This clonotype was seen more than once but under ten times. The genes are TRBV7-6 and TRBJ2-7; D may be TRBD2 (10 bases). Trimming shortened V by 5 bases and J by 4 bases, and 27 bases separated the two germline ends. CDR1 and CDR2 from the germline V gene are SGHVS and FNYEAQ. The CDR3 sequence is 18 residues long. CDR3 bases: TGTGCCAGCAGCCTCTCACAGGGGGCTAGCGGGAGAAGGTACGAGCAGTACTTC. Residues: CASSLSQGASGRRYEQYF.

This chain links TRBV5-1 with TRBJ2-3; 8 bases align to TRBD1. Germline V lookup: CDR1 SGHRS, CDR2 YFSETQ. CDR3 length equals 16 residues. The V gene end was trimmed by 4 bases and the J gene end by 4 bases; junction bases not matched to a gene: 11. CDR3 protein: CASSDPGQGMADTQYF. CDR3 in DNA: TGCGCCAGCAGCGACCCAGGACAGGGTATGGCAGATACGCAGTATTTT.